The 2 T cell receptor beta chains given below trace back to one sample, sequenced in a study of T-cell reconstitution after alpha-beta-depleted transplantation in children. Unique molecular identifiers were used to barcode this TCRbeta library. TCRdb used MiXCR to reprocess the PCR reads, holding one entry per CDR3 protein. The table records about 230,000 distinct CDR3 sequences, 9.7% of them present only once. Specimen: PBMCs from the stem cell graft donor, collected from the stem cell graft. These receptors originate from a human donor who donated a stem cell graft to a child with SCID.

This clonotype was counted at least ten times. The chain recombines TRBV24-1 with TRBJ2-1; TRBD1 agrees at 10 bases. This CDR3 region has 20 residues. CDR1 and CDR2 from the germline V gene are KGHDR and SFDVKD. With 3 bases clipped from V and 0 bases from J, the junction kept 13 bases outside the gene matches. CDR3 protein: CATSDSPGQGTLSSYNEQFF. CDR3 DNA: TGTGCCACCAGTGATAGTCCGGGACAGGGGACCCTAAGCTCCTACAATGAGCAGTTCTTC.

Concerning this clonotype itself: This sequence may be a read error, since a much larger clone differs from it by one base. The chain combines TRBV5-4 with TRBJ2-6, with no clear D. The CDR3 is 13 residues long. V was shortened by 5 bases and J by 5 bases, with 8 bases between the two germline ends. The germline V gene encodes CDR1 SGHNT and CDR2 YYREEE (reference sequence). CDR3 nucleotides: TGTGCCAGCAGGCGAGTGAGGGCCAACGTCCTGACTTTC. This gives the protein CASRRVRANVLTF. The variable domain in full, completed from reference TRBV5-4 and TRBJ2-6, reads ETGVTQSPTHLIKTRGQQVTLRCSSQSGHNTVSWYQQALGQGPQFIFQYYREEENGRGNFPPRFSGLQFPNYSSELNVNALELDDSALYLCASRRVRANVLTFGAGSRLTVL.